Listed below are T cell receptor beta chains from one sample, sequenced in a study of post-analysis software for immune sequencing data. TCRdb itself ran the PCR reads through MiXCR, one entry per CDR3 protein. The sample lists approximately 570,000 distinct CDR3 sequences, 40% to 50% occurring once. The sequencing input was blood. These receptors were taken from a girl under 18 with multiple sclerosis. Both conserved end residues are part of each CDR3. A D gene is named only where the DNA matches it firmly. Clone size is stated in some rows and not others, as once, few, many or a class when expanded.

>many|TRBJ2-7|TRBV10-2|TRBD2
CASSGWTSLYEQYF
TGCGCCAGCAGTGGGTGGACTAGTCTATACGAGCAGTACTTC
>NA|TRBJ2-3|TRBV29-1|NA
CSVLGGPTGTDTQYF
TGCAGCGTCCTTGGGGGTCCCACGGGCACAGATACGCAGTATTTT
>NA|TRBJ1-2|TRBV6-5|NA
CASRMDFNYGYTF
TGTGCCAGCAGGATGGACTTTAACTATGGCTACACCTTC
>NA|TRBJ1-2|TRBV12-3/TRBV12-4|TRBD1
CASSFFGGGGNGYTF
TGTGCCAGCAGTTTCTTTGGAGGGGGCGGGAATGGCTACACCTTC
>few|TRBJ2-1|TRBV5-1|NA
CASSLAGSAYNEQFF
TGCGCCAGCAGCTTGGCGGGGTCAGCCTACAATGAGCAGTTCTTC
>NA|TRBJ2-7|TRBV20-1|NA
CSARLSGRREQYF
TGCAGTGCTAGACTGTCTGGCCGGAGGGAGCAGTACTTC
>NA|TRBJ2-1|TRBV7-9|NA
CASSDIARSNEQFF
TGTGCCAGCAGCGATATAGCGCGGTCAAATGAGCAGTTCTTC
>once|TRBJ2-7|TRBV12-3/TRBV12-4|NA
CASRFLNYEQYF
TGTGCCAGCAGATTCCTTAACTACGAGCAGTACTTC
>once|TRBJ2-3|TRBV12-3/TRBV12-4|NA
CASSLSRETKDTQYF
TGTGCCAGCAGTTTATCTAGGGAGACCAAAGATACGCAGTATTTT
>NA|TRBJ2-1|TRBV4-1|TRBD2
CANSQQLPRLASYNEQFF
TGCGCCAACAGCCAACAATTACCCAGACTAGCGTCCTACAATGAGCAGTTCTTC
>NA|TRBJ2-3|TRBV12-3/TRBV12-4|NA
CASSLARLLGADTQYF
TGTGCCAGCAGTTTAGCGCGACTGTTGGGAGCAGATACGCAGTATTTT
>few|TRBJ2-7|TRBV10-3|TRBD1
CAIRPTGGETYEQYF
TGTGCCATCAGGCCCACAGGGGGCGAGACCTACGAGCAGTACTTC
>few|TRBJ1-1|TRBV29-1|NA
CSVAPAGTENTEAFF
TGCAGCGTGGCCCCCGCCGGGACGGAGAACACTGAAGCTTTCTTT
>NA|TRBJ2-3|TRBV5-6|NA
CASSSQYRADTQYF
TGTGCCAGCAGCTCACAATACAGGGCAGATACGCAGTATTTT
>NA|TRBJ2-5|TRBV5-1|NA
CASSFPGPQETQYF
TGCGCCAGCAGCTTCCCGGGGCCCCAAGAGACCCAGTACTTC
>NA|TRBJ1-1|TRBV27|NA
CASSVETPNTEAFF
TGTGCCAGCAGTGTTGAGACACCTAACACTGAAGCTTTCTTC